These T cell receptor beta chains were read from a single sample in a study of blood T cell repertoires in COVID-19. The method was immunoSEQ multiplex PCR; TCRdb's version includes in-frame clones alone and lacks a portion of them. The data show some 66,000 clones, with 82% seen just once and roughly 6.7% held by the top ten. Sequencing used peripheral blood. The receptors derive from a man between 60 and 75 years old with acute or convalescent COVID-19. Both conserved end residues are part of each CDR3. The order of the fields is clone size, J gene, V gene, D gene, CDR3 length, CDR3 protein, CDR3 DNA. D genes are given only for firm matches. Size is omitted from some rows. Given values are once, few, many or a class for expanded clones.

abundance: NA; j_gene: TRBJ1-3; v_gene: TRBV5-5; d_gene: NA; len: 14; CDR3aa: CASSLTGGGNTIYF; CDR3nt: TGTGCCAGCAGCTTGACGGGGGGTGGAAACACCATATATTTT
abundance: NA; j_gene: TRBJ2-7; v_gene: TRBV19; d_gene: TRBD1; len: 13; CDR3aa: CASSMQGRGEQYF; CDR3nt: TGTGCCAGTAGTATGCAGGGCAGGGGGGAGCAGTACTTC
abundance: NA; j_gene: TRBJ1-3; v_gene: TRBV5-1; d_gene: NA; len: 16; CDR3aa: CASSLAGWSMGNTIYF; CDR3nt: TGCGCCAGCAGCCTGGCCGGATGGAGTATGGGAAACACCATATATTTT
abundance: NA; j_gene: TRBJ2-7; v_gene: TRBV10-3; d_gene: TRBD1; len: 14; CDR3aa: CAIKEETGPHEQYF; CDR3nt: TGTGCCATCAAAGAGGAGACAGGGCCCCACGAGCAGTACTTC
abundance: NA; j_gene: TRBJ1-1; v_gene: TRBV19; d_gene: NA; len: 15; CDR3aa: CASSTPIRGNTEAFF; CDR3nt: TGTGCCAGTAGTACTCCAATAAGAGGGAACACTGAAGCTTTCTTT
abundance: NA; j_gene: TRBJ2-5; v_gene: TRBV5-1; d_gene: NA; len: 14; CDR3aa: CASSLRRGGETQYF; CDR3nt: TGCGCCAGCAGCTTGCGAAGGGGCGGAGAGACCCAGTACTTC
abundance: few; j_gene: TRBJ2-3; v_gene: TRBV11-3; d_gene: TRBD2; len: 16; CDR3aa: CASSLGLDIGTDTQYF; CDR3nt: TGTGCCAGCAGCCTTGGACTAGATATCGGCACAGATACGCAGTATTTT
abundance: NA; j_gene: TRBJ2-2; v_gene: TRBV7-2; d_gene: NA; len: 13; CDR3aa: CASSLRGTGELFF; CDR3nt: TGTGCCAGCAGCTTACGGGGGACCGGGGAGCTGTTTTTT
abundance: NA; j_gene: TRBJ1-4; v_gene: TRBV9; d_gene: NA; len: 15; CDR3aa: CASSVGTQGFEKLFF; CDR3nt: TGTGCCAGCAGCGTAGGTACCCAGGGGTTCGAAAAACTGTTTTTT
abundance: NA; j_gene: TRBJ2-3; v_gene: TRBV30; d_gene: TRBD1; len: 13; CDR3aa: CAGGQGGRHAQYF; CDR3nt: TGTGCCGGCGGACAGGGAGGCCGGCACGCGCAGTATTTT
abundance: NA; j_gene: TRBJ2-5; v_gene: TRBV4-1; d_gene: NA; len: 17; CDR3aa: CASSQENRGARQETQYF; CDR3nt: TGCGCCAGCAGCCAAGAAAATCGGGGTGCCCGGCAGGAGACCCAGTACTTC
abundance: few; j_gene: TRBJ1-5; v_gene: TRBV6-6; d_gene: NA; len: 13; CDR3aa: CASRGGGSQPQHF; CDR3nt: TGTGCCAGCAGGGGAGGAGGGAGTCAGCCCCAGCATTTT
abundance: NA; j_gene: TRBJ1-5; v_gene: TRBV5-5; d_gene: NA; len: 15; CDR3aa: CASSLEFAGNQPQHF; CDR3nt: TGTGCCAGCAGCTTGGAATTCGCAGGGAATCAGCCCCAGCATTTT
abundance: NA; j_gene: TRBJ2-7; v_gene: TRBV4-1; d_gene: NA; len: 13; CDR3aa: CASSLAFVDEQYF; CDR3nt: TGCGCCAGCAGCCTAGCGTTTGTGGACGAGCAGTACTTC
abundance: NA; j_gene: TRBJ1-2; v_gene: TRBV25-1; d_gene: NA; len: 13; CDR3aa: CASSGTSNYGYTF; CDR3nt: TGTGCCAGCAGTGGAACTTCTAACTATGGCTACACCTTC
abundance: NA; j_gene: TRBJ1-1; v_gene: TRBV5-4; d_gene: TRBD1; len: 15; CDR3aa: CASSRRTGGDGEAFF; CDR3nt: TGTGCCAGCAGCCGTCGGACAGGGGGCGATGGTGAAGCTTTCTTT
abundance: NA; j_gene: TRBJ1-5; v_gene: TRBV19; d_gene: NA; len: 13; CDR3aa: CASSIPGNQPQHF; CDR3nt: TGTGCCAGTAGTATACCGGGAAATCAGCCCCAGCATTTT
abundance: NA; j_gene: TRBJ2-3; v_gene: TRBV18; d_gene: NA; len: 14; CDR3aa: CASSRSNSEDTQYF; CDR3nt: TGTGCCAGCTCACGATCTAACAGTGAAGATACGCAGTATTTT
abundance: once; j_gene: TRBJ2-7; v_gene: TRBV4-3; d_gene: TRBD2; len: 15; CDR3aa: CASSQDPGLSYEQYF; CDR3nt: TGCGCCAGCAGCCAAGATCCGGGACTATCCTACGAGCAGTACTTC
abundance: NA; j_gene: TRBJ1-6; v_gene: TRBV2; d_gene: NA; len: 13; CDR3aa: CASRARGGSPLHF; CDR3nt: TGTGCCAGCAGGGCTCGCGGGGGTTCACCCCTCCACTTT
abundance: NA; j_gene: TRBJ1-5; v_gene: TRBV30; d_gene: NA; len: 15; CDR3aa: CAWSHGDFRNQPQHF; CDR3nt: TGTGCCTGGAGTCACGGAGATTTCCGGAATCAGCCCCAGCATTTT
abundance: NA; j_gene: TRBJ1-1; v_gene: TRBV10-2; d_gene: NA; len: 11; CDR3aa: CASSDREAAFF; CDR3nt: TGCGCCAGCAGTGACAGGGAGGCAGCTTTCTTT
abundance: NA; j_gene: TRBJ2-1; v_gene: TRBV12-3/TRBV12-4; d_gene: NA; len: 13; CDR3aa: CASSPGRGNEQFF; CDR3nt: TGTGCCAGCAGCCCCGGCAGGGGAAATGAGCAGTTCTTC
abundance: NA; j_gene: TRBJ1-3; v_gene: TRBV6-5; d_gene: NA; len: 14; CDR3aa: CASRGRGGGNTIYF; CDR3nt: TGTGCCAGCAGAGGGAGGGGAGGTGGAAACACCATATATTTT
abundance: few; j_gene: TRBJ1-1; v_gene: TRBV18; d_gene: NA; len: 13; CDR3aa: CASSPGHATEAFF; CDR3nt: TGTGCCAGCTCGCCAGGACACGCCACTGAAGCTTTCTTT
abundance: many; j_gene: TRBJ1-1; v_gene: TRBV7-2; d_gene: TRBD1; len: 14; CDR3aa: CASSTGTVNTEAFF; CDR3nt: TGTGCCAGCAGCACCGGGACAGTGAACACTGAAGCTTTCTTT